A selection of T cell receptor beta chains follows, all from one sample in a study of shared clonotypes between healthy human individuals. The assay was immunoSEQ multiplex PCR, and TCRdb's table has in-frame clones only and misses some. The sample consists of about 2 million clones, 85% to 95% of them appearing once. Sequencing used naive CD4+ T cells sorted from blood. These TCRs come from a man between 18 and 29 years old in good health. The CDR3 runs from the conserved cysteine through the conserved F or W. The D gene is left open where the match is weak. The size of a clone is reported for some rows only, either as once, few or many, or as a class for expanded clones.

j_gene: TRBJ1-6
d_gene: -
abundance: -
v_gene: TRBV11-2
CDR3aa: CASSLNGSPLHF
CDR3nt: TGTGCCAGCAGCTTAAACGGTTCACCCCTCCACTTT

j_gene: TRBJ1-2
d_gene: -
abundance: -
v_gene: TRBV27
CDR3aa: CASNNMSGHLGRADYGYTF
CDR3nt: TGTGCCAGCAACAATATGTCCGGACATCTGGGCAGGGCTGACTATGGCTACACCTTC

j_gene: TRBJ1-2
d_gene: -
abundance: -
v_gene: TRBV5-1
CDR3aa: CASSSGDPVYGYTF
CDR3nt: TGCGCCAGCAGCTCAGGGGATCCGGTCTATGGCTACACCTTC

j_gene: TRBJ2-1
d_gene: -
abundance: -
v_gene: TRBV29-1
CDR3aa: CSVTSLGSSSYNEQFF
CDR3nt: TGCAGCGTGACCAGTTTGGGTTCGAGCTCCTACAATGAGCAGTTCTTC

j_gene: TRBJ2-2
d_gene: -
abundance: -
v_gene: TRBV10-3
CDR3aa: CAISEDAGELFF
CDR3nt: TGTGCCATCAGTGAAGATGCCGGGGAGCTGTTTTTT

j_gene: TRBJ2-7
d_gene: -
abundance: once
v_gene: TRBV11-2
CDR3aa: CASSAAGVQYF
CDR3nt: TGTGCCAGCAGCGCGGCTGGGGTGCAGTACTTC

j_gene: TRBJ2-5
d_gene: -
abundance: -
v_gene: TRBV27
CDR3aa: CASSTYLVGEMRETQYF
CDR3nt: TGTGCCAGCAGCACATACCTTGTGGGGGAGATGCGTGAGACCCAGTACTTC

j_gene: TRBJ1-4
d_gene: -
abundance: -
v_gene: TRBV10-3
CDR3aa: CAIGAGNEKLFF
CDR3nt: TGTGCCATTGGGGCGGGGAATGAAAAACTGTTTTTT

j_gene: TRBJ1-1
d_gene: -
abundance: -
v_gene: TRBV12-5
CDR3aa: CASGFSLTGTPEAFF
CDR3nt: TGTGCTAGTGGCTTTAGCCTCACAGGGACCCCTGAAGCTTTCTTT

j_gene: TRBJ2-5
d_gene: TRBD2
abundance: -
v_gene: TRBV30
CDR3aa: CAWSVTSGSGETQYF
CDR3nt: TGTGCCTGGAGTGTAACGAGCGGGAGTGGTGAGACCCAGTACTTC

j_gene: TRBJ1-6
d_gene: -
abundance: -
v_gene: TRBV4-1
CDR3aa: CASSQVPESSYNSPLHF
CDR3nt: TGCGCCAGCAGCCAAGTACCAGAGAGCTCCTATAATTCACCCCTCCACTTT

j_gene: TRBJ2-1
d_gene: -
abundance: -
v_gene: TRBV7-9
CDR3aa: CASSLTSGTYNEQFF
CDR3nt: TGTGCCAGCAGCTTAACCAGCGGTACCTACAATGAGCAGTTCTTC

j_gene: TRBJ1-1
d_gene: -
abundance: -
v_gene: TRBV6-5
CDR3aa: CASSYGGSTEAFF
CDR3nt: TGTGCCAGCAGTTACGGCGGATCCACTGAAGCTTTCTTT

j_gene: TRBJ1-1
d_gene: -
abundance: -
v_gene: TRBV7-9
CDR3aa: CASSLDYTGGTEAFF
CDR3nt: TGTGCCAGCAGCTTAGATTATACGGGCGGTACTGAAGCTTTCTTT

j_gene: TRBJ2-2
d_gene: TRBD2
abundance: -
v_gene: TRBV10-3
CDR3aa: CAISGGGPSNTGELFF
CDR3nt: TGTGCCATCAGTGGGGGAGGGCCGTCGAACACCGGGGAGCTGTTTTTT

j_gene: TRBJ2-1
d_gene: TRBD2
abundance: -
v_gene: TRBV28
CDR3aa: CASSSGGAIIYEQFF
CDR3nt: TGTGCCAGCAGCTCCGGGGGGGCGATTATCTATGAGCAGTTCTTC

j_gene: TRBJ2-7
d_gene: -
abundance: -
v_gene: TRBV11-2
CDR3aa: CASSLAYEQYF
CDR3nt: TGTGCCAGCAGCCTTGCCTACGAGCAGTACTTC

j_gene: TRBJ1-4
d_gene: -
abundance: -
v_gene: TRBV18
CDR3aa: CASSPIGGATNEKLFF
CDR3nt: TGTGCCAGCTCACCAATCGGGGGAGCAACTAATGAAAAACTGTTTTTT

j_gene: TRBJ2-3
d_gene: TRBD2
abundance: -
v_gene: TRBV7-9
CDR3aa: CASSSLGSGGATDTQYF
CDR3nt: TGTGCCAGCAGCTCCTTAGGAAGCGGGGGGGCGACAGATACGCAGTATTTT

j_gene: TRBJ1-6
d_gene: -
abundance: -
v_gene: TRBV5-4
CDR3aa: CASSPGGVSGRGSPLHF
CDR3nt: TGTGCCAGCAGCCCCGGGGGGGTCTCGGGTCGGGGCTCACCCCTCCACTTT

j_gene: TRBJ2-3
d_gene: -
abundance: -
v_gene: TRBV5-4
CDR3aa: CASSRTAASTDTQYF
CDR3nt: TGTGCCAGCAGCCGGACAGCAGCTAGCACAGATACGCAGTATTTT

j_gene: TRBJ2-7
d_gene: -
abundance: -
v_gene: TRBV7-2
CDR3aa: CASSLQGGGGPEQYF
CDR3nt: TGTGCCAGCAGCTTACAGGGAGGAGGGGGTCCCGAGCAGTACTTC

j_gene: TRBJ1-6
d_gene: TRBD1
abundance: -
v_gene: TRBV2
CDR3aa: CASSPDRTYNSPLHF
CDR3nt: TGTGCCAGCAGTCCGGACAGGACATATAATTCACCCCTCCACTTT

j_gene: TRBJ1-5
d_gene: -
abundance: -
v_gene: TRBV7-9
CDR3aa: CASSFGPQGSNQPQHF
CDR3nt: TGTGCCAGCAGCTTCGGTCCTCAGGGTAGCAATCAGCCCCAGCATTTT

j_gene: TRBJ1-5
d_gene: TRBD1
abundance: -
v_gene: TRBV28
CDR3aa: CASRAGTGGFQPQHF
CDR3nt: TGTGCCAGCAGGGCCGGGACAGGGGGTTTTCAGCCCCAGCATTTT

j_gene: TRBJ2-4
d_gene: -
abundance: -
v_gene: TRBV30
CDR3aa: CAWSVPGGLAKNIQYF
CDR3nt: TGTGCCTGGAGTGTGCCAGGCGGACTAGCCAAAAACATTCAGTACTTC

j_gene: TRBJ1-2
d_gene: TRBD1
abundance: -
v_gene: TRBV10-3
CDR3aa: CAISDRGNGYTF
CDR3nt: TGTGCCATCAGTGACAGGGGGAATGGCTACACCTTC

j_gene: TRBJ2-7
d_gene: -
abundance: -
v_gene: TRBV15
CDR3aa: CATSSGGSSYEQYF
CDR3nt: TGTGCCACCAGCAGCGGGGGAAGTTCCTACGAGCAGTACTTC

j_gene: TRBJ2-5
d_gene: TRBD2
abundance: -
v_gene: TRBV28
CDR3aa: CASSPRLAGGQETQYF
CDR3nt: TGTGCCAGCAGTCCGCGACTAGCGGGGGGGCAAGAGACCCAGTACTTC

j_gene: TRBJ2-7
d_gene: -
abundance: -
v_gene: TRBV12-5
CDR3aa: CASASGSRRIGEQYF
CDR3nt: TGTGCTAGTGCCTCGGGGTCCAGAAGAATCGGCGAGCAGTACTTC

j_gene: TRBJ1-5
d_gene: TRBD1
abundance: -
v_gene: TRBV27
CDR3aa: CASSQRQGNSNQPQHF
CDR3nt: TGTGCCAGCAGTCAAAGACAGGGTAATAGCAATCAGCCCCAGCATTTT

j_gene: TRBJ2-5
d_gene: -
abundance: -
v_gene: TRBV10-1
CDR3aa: CASSVRSGAQGREETQYF
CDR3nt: TGCGCCAGCAGTGTCAGAAGCGGTGCCCAGGGAAGAGAAGAGACCCAGTACTTC

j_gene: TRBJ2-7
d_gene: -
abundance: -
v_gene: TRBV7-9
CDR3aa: CASSLGQANSYEQYF
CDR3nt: TGTGCCAGCAGCTTAGGACAGGCTAACTCCTACGAGCAGTACTTC

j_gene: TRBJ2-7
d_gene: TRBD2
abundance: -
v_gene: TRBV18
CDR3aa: CASSPGRDYEQYF
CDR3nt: TGTGCCAGCTCACCAGGGAGGGACTACGAGCAGTACTTC

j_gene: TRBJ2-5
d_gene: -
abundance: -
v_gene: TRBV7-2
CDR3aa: CASSLGLQETQYF
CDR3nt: TGTGCCAGCAGCTTAGGTCTCCAAGAGACCCAGTACTTC

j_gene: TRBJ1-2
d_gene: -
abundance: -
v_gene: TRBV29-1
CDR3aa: CSAAMKGVNYGYTF
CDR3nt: TGCAGCGCCGCGATGAAAGGGGTGAACTATGGCTACACCTTC

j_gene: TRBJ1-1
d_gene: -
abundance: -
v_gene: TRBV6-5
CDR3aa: CASSRRRDTEAFF
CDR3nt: TGTGCCAGCAGCCGAAGACGGGACACTGAAGCTTTCTTT

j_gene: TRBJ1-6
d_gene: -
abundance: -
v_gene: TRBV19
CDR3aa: CASSIIGQVLSNSPLHF
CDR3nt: TGTGCCAGTAGTATTATCGGTCAGGTTCTCTCTAATTCACCCCTCCACTTT

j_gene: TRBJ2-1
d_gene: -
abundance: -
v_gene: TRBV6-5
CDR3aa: CASSYLWASNNEQFF
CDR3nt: TGTGCCAGCAGTTACCTGTGGGCTAGCAACAATGAGCAGTTCTTC

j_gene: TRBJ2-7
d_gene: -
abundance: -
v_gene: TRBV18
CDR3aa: CASSPPGQNWEQYF
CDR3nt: TGTGCCAGCTCACCACCCGGCCAGAACTGGGAGCAGTACTTC

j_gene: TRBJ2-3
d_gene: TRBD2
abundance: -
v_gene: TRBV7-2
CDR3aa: CASSQGRLAGEWQYF
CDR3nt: TGTGCCAGCAGCCAGGGTAGGCTAGCGGGAGAATGGCAGTATTTT

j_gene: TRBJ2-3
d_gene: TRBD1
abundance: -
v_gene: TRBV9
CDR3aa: CASSPAQGITDTQYF
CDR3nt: TGTGCCAGCAGCCCGGCACAGGGGATCACAGATACGCAGTATTTT

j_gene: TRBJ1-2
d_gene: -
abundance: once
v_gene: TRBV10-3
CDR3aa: CAISVTDKPNYGYTF
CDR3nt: TGTGCCATCAGTGTTACGGACAAGCCTAACTATGGCTACACCTTC

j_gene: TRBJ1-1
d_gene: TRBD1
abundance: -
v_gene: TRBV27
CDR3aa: CASRYTGAKNTEAFF
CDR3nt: TGTGCCAGCAGATACACAGGGGCGAAGAACACTGAAGCTTTCTTT

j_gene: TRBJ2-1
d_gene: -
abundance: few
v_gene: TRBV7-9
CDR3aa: CASSSNTGTANEQFF
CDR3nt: TGTGCCAGCAGCTCGAATACCGGGACTGCTAATGAGCAGTTCTTC